The 22 T cell receptor beta chains given below trace back to one sample, sequenced in a study of T cells in Graves' hyperthyroidism and ophthalmopathy. Researchers amplified the TCR beta CDR3 regions from RNA transcripts. HTBI primers were the set used in a first-round RT-PCR of the TCR CDR3. TCRdb reprocessed the multiplex PCR reads with MiXCR, giving one entry per CDR3 protein. The sample lists about 400,000 distinct CDR3 sequences; 15% to 19% were seen once. The sequencing sample was made of blood. Receptors originate from a woman aged 18-35 years with Graves' hyperthyroidism.

This clonotype was recorded a few times. Here the CDR3 DNA reads TGTGCCAGCAGCTTACTGGGGGGCCAGCGGGCGGCCGAGCAGTACTTC. Translating gives CASSLLGGQRAAEQYF. The chain has TRBV11-2 and TRBJ2-7; perhaps D is TRBD1 or TRBD2 (6 bases each). V shed 2 bases and J shed 6 bases, with 20 bases lying between them. The CDR3 covers 16 residues. The germline V gene encodes CDR1 SGHAT and CDR2 FQNNGV. The complete variable domain, with remaining parts taken from reference TRBV11-2 and TRBJ2-7, reads EAGVAQSPRYKIIEKRQSVAFWCNPISGHATLYWYQQILGQGPKLLIQFQNNGVVDDSQLPKDRFSAERLKGVDSTLKIQPAKLEDSAVYLCASSLLGGQRAAEQYFGPGTRLTVT.

The chain has TRBV19 and TRBJ2-6; the D call may be TRBD1 or TRBD2 (5 bases each). V gave up 4 bases and J gave up 0 bases, with 19 bases separating them. From germline, CDR1 is LNHDA and CDR2 SQIVND (reference sequence). The CDR3 covers 19 residues. CDR3 sequence: CASSTGEGRVGSGANVLTF. Here the CDR3 DNA reads TGTGCCAGTAGTACAGGAGAGGGCAGGGTTGGCTCTGGGGCCAACGTCCTGACTTTC.

This clonotype was observed many times. The CDR3 here is CAWTRTVYGYTF. The CDR3 DNA follows: TGTGCCTGGACGCGGACAGTCTATGGCTACACCTTC. This sequence joins TRBV30 and TRBJ1-2, with D tentatively TRBD1 (6 bases). Germline V gene lookup returns CDR1 GTSNPN and CDR2 SVGIG (reference sequence). Trimming pared 4 bases from V and 4 bases from J, leaving 10 bases between. There are 12 residues in the CDR3.

About this clonotype itself: A much bigger clone sits one base away, suggesting this may be a read error. The chain is built from TRBV24-1 and TRBJ1-2; 7 bases map to TRBD1. The germline gives CDR1 KGHDR, CDR2 SFDVKD. The length of the CDR3 is 14 residues. DNA of the CDR3: TGTGCCACCAGTGGTTTGGACAGGAACTATGGCTACACCTTC. Translation: CATSGLDRNYGYTF.

This clonotype was seen repeatedly, ten times or more. The genes are TRBV12-3 or TRBV12-4 and TRBJ2-2; a possible D gene is TRBD1 (6 bases). Trimming pared 2 bases from V and 7 bases from J, leaving 11 bases between. This CDR3 region has 14 residues. The DNA of the CDR3 is TGTGCCAGCAGTTTAATCCCAGGGGTCGGGGAGCTGTTTTTT. Its translation: CASSLIPGVGELFF.

Many counts were recorded for this clonotype. The CDR3 DNA reads TGTGCCAGCAGTTTTAGGCAGAACACCGGGGAGCTGTTTTTT. Its translation is CASSFRQNTGELFF. This chain uses TRBV12-3 or TRBV12-4 with TRBJ2-2, with no clear D. The CDR3 totals 14 residues. Trimming stripped 3 bases from V and 1 base from J, with 6 bases between.

This sequence joins TRBV9 and TRBJ1-6; 12 bases fit TRBD1. V was pared by 3 bases and J by 10 bases, with 8 bases of the junction left unmatched. This CDR3 is built from 16 residues. Looked up from germline, CDR1 is SGDLS and CDR2 is YYNGEE. The DNA for the CDR3 is TGTGCCAGCAGCGGAGGGACAGGGGGCCCAAGGTCACCCCTCCACTTT. The encoded protein is CASSGGTGGPRSPLHF.

This clonotype was counted a few times. A read error may explain this, as a much larger clone is one base away. The rearrangement joins TRBV12-3 or TRBV12-4 to TRBJ1-1; D uncertain. The CDR3 loop spans 11 amino acids. The CDR3 spells CATGLNTEALF. The CDR3 nucleotides read TGTGCCACGGGGTTGAACACTGAAGCTCTCTTT.

Points on this clonotype: At one end, the junction sequence differs from germline, possibly due to a read error. The V and J genes are TRBV7-2 and TRBJ1-2; D might be TRBD1 (5 bases). The CDR3 loop spans 14 amino acids. CDR1 and CDR2 (germline): SGHTA, FQGNSA. In DNA form, the CDR3 reads TGTGCCAGCAGCCCCTTGGGGGGAATCTATAGCTACACCTTC. It encodes CASSPLGGIYSYTF.

V gene TRBV19 combines with J gene TRBJ1-5, with TRBD1 matching over 9 bases. Germline V gene sequence: CDR1 LNHDA, CDR2 SQIVND (reference sequence). The trim removed 4 bases at V and 0 bases at J, leaving 1 base unmatched. The CDR3 sequence is 15 residues long. CDR3 nucleotide sequence: TGTGCCAGTAGTACACAGGGGGCTAGCAATCAGCCCCAGCATTTT. Its translation: CASSTQGASNQPQHF.

This clonotype occurred a few times. As DNA, the CDR3 is TGCAGTGCTAGAGACGGGACTAGTTTCATTCAGTACTTC. This codes for CSARDGTSFIQYF. This chain uses TRBV20-1 with TRBJ2-4; 8 bases fit TRBD2. The CDR3 loop spans 13 amino acids. The germline V gene has CDR1 DFQATT and CDR2 SNEGSKA (reference sequence). V shed 0 bases and J 9 bases; nucleotides not matched to a gene: 4.

The chain employs TRBV2 and TRBJ2-3; 9 bases agree with TRBD2. J was trimmed by 3 bases and V by 4 bases; bases with no gene match: 14. In germline, CDR1 is SNHLY, CDR2 FYNNEI. The CDR3 sequence is 18 residues long. The CDR3 nucleotides read TGTGCCAGCAGTGGAAGAGCGGGGGGCCATGCAGGGACAGATACGCAGTATTTT. This gives the protein CASSGRAGGHAGTDTQYF. Combining the CDR3 with reference TRBV2 and TRBJ2-3 gives the whole variable domain EPEVTQTPSHQVTQMGQEVILRCVPISNHLYFYWYRQILGQKVEFLVSFYNNEISEKSEIFDDQFSVERPDGSNFTLKIRSTKLEDSAMYFCASSGRAGGHAGTDTQYFGPGTRLTVL.

The chain employs TRBV11-2 and TRBJ1-4; D might be TRBD1 (5 bases). The germline V gene has CDR1 SGHAT and CDR2 FQNNGV. V was cut by 5 bases and J by 8 bases, with 9 bases left in between. This CDR3 comprises 12 residues. The CDR3 bases are TGTGCCAGCAGCGTAGGGGCCGAAAAACTGTTTTTT. Its protein is CASSVGAEKLFF.

This clonotype has ten or more counts. The chain recombines TRBV5-1 with TRBJ2-7; 16 bases fit TRBD2. V trimming: 4 bases; J trimming: 2 bases; junction bases outside the gene matches: 3. Germline CDR1 reads SGHRS; CDR2 reads YFSETQ. CDR3 length equals 16 residues. CDR3 DNA: TGCGCCAGCAGCGCCGGGACTAGCGGGGGGGCCTACGAGCAGTACTTC. It encodes CASSAGTSGGAYEQYF.

This clonotype was detected ten times or more. CDR3 nucleotide sequence: TGTGCCAGCCGAGGGACTAGCGGGGGGGCCTATGAGCAGTTCTTC. It yields the protein CASRGTSGGAYEQFF. The V gene is TRBV27, the J gene TRBJ2-1; 16 bases are shared with TRBD2. The CDR3 has 15 amino acids. Trimming at V came to 8 bases and at J to 8 bases, leaving 6 bases not matched to a gene. Germline assignment: CDR1 MNHEY and CDR2 SMNVEV (reference sequence).

This chain links TRBV3-1 with TRBJ2-3, with D tentatively TRBD2 (5 bases). This CDR3 is built from 17 residues. Germline V gene data show CDR1 as LGHDT and CDR2 as YNNKEL (reference sequence). V lost 4 bases and J 0 bases, leaving 17 bases between the germline ends. The CDR3 protein is CASSPEIAGSSTDTQYF. The DNA of the CDR3 is TGTGCCAGCAGCCCAGAAATCGCGGGTTCTAGCACAGATACGCAGTATTTT.

Comments on this clonotype: An end of the junction does not agree with germline; a read error may underlie this. The chain has TRBV6-2 or TRBV6-3 and TRBJ2-7; D remains unclear. Germline CDR1 is MNHEY and CDR2 is SVGEGT. The CDR3 loop spans 13 amino acids. The CDR3 here is CAGSSRSSYEQYF. DNA of the CDR3: TGTGCCGGCAGTTCGCGGAGCTCCTACGAGCAGTACTTC.

In its sample, this clonotype was seen many times. J is TRBJ2-5 and V is TRBV12-5, with 7 nucleotides matching TRBD2. The V gene's germline CDR1 is LGHNT and CDR2 FRNRAP. The V gene end was trimmed by 4 bases and the J gene end by 4 bases; junction bases not matched to a gene: 18. The CDR3 is made up of 18 amino acids. CDR3 in amino acids: CASGSPFTGRERGETQYF. CDR3 in DNA: TGTGCTAGTGGTTCGCCTTTCACTGGGCGGGAGCGGGGAGAGACCCAGTACTTC.

The V call is TRBV20-1, the J call TRBJ1-1; D is unresolved. Per germline, CDR1 DFQATT and CDR2 SNEGSKA (reference sequence). Trimming removed 0 bases at V and 8 bases at J, with 13 bases between. This CDR3 comprises 13 residues. The chain's CDR3 is CSARDPTRWEAFF. The CDR3 coding sequence is TGCAGTGCTAGAGATCCTACGAGGTGGGAAGCTTTCTTT.

This clonotype was counted at least ten times. The J gene is TRBJ1-4, the V gene TRBV5-1, with 8 bases aligning to TRBD1. Germline lookup yields CDR1 SGHRS and CDR2 YFSETQ. The CDR3 is made up of 16 amino acids. The V and J ends lost 0 bases and 8 bases, in that order; junction bases with no gene match: 9. CDR3 bases: TGCGCCAGCAGCTTGGGAATCAGGGGGCAAGGAGAAAAACTGTTTTTT. Its translation: CASSLGIRGQGEKLFF.

The table lists this clonotype with many counts. In nucleotides, the CDR3 is TGCAGCGTTGCACAGGGTGGCGACCGGTCCTACGAGCAGTACTTC. It is translated as CSVAQGGDRSYEQYF. The V and J genes are TRBV29-1 and TRBJ2-7, with D maybe TRBD1 (6 bases). CDR1 is SQVTM and CDR2 is ANQGSEA in the germline V gene. Trimming shortened V by 4 bases and J by 1 base, and 17 bases separated the two germline ends. The CDR3 has 15 amino acids.

This clonotype was found many times. The chain carries TRBV20-1 and TRBJ1-1; D is uncertain. Trimming shortened V by 0 bases and J by 9 bases, and 11 bases separated the two germline ends. This CDR3 comprises 12 residues. Germline CDR1 DFQATT, CDR2 SNEGSKA (reference sequence). The CDR3 nucleotides are TGCAGTGCTAGAGATAACGCGGAAAAAGCTTTCTTT. Its translation is CSARDNAEKAFF.